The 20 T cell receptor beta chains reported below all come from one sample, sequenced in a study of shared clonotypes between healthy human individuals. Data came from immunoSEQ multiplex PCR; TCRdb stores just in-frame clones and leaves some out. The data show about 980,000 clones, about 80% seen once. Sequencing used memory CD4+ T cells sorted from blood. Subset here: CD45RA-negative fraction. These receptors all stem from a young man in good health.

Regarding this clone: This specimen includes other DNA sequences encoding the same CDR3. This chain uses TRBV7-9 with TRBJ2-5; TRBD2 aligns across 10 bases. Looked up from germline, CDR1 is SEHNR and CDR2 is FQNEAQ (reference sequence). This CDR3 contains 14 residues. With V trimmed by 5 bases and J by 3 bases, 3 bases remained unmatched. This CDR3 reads CASSRTSGKETQYF. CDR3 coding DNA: TGTGCCAGCAGCCGGACTAGCGGAAAAGAGACCCAGTACTTC.

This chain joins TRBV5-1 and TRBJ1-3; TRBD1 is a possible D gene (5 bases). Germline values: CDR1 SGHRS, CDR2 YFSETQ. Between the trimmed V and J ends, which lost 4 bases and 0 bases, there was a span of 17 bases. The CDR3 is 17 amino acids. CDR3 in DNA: TGCGCCAGCAGCCCGGACTCAAGGAGGGGCTCTGGAAACACCATATATTTT. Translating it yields CASSPDSRRGSGNTIYF.

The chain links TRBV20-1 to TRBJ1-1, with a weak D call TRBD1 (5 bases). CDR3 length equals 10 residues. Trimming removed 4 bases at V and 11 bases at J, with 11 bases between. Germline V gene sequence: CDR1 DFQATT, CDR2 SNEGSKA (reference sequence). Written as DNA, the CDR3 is TGCAGTGCTAAGGACAAGTTGGCTTTCTTT. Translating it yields CSAKDKLAFF.

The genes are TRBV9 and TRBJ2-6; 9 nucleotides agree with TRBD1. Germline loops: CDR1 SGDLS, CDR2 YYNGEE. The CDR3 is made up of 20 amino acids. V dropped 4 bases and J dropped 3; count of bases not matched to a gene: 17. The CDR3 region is CASSPRTGDYLGLGANVLTF. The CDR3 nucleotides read TGTGCCAGCAGCCCTCGGACAGGGGACTATCTCGGGCTTGGGGCCAACGTCCTGACTTTC.

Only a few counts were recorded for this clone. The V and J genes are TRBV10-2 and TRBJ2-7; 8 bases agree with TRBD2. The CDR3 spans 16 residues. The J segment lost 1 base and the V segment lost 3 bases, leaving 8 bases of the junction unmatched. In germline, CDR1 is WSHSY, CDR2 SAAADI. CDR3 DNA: TGCGCCAGCAGTGATGTCGGCGGGGGGCTTTCCTACGAGCAGTACTTC. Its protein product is CASSDVGGGLSYEQYF.

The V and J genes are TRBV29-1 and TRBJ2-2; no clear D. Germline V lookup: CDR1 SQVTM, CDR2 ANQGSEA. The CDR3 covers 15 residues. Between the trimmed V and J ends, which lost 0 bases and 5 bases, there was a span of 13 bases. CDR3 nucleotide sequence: TGCAGCGTTGAAGATTTGTCGGCAGGTACCGGGGAGCTGTTTTTT. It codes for CSVEDLSAGTGELFF.

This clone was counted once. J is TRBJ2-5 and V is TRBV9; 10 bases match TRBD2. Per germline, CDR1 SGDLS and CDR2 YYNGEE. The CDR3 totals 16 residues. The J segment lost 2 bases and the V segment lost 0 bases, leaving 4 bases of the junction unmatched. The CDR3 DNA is TGTGCCAGCAGCGTAGTCAGCGGGGGGGCGCAAGAGACCCAGTACTTC. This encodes CASSVVSGGAQETQYF.

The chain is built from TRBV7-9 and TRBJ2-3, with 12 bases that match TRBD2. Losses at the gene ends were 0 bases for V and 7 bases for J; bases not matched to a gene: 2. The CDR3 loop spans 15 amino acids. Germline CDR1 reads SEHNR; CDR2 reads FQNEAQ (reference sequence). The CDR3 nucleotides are TGTGCCAGCAGCTTAGCTACTAGCGGGGGGAATACGCAGTATTTT. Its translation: CASSLATSGGNTQYF.

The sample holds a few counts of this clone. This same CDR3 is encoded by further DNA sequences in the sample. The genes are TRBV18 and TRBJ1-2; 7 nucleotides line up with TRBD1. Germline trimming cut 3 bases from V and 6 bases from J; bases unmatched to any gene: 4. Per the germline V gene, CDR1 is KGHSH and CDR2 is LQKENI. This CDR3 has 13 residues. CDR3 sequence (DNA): TGTGCCAGCTCACCGAGAGGGGGCGATGGCTACACCTTC. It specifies CASSPRGGDGYTF.

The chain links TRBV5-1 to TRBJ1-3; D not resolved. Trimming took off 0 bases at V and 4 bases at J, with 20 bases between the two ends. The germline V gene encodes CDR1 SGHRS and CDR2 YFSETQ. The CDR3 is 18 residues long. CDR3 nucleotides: TGCGCCAGCAGCTTGGAACCCTCTATTATCGGGAGAGGAAACACCATATATTTT. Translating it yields CASSLEPSIIGRGNTIYF.

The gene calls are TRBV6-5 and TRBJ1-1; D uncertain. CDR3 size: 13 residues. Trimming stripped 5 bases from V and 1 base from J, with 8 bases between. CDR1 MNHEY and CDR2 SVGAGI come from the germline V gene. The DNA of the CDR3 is TGTGCCAGCAGTGGCCACAAGAACACTGAAGCTTTCTTT. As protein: CASSGHKNTEAFF.

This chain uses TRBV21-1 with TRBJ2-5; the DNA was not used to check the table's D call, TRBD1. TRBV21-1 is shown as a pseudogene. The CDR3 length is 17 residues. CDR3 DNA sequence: TGTGCCAGCAGCGAGCAGGGGGACAGGGGGCGCGGGGAGACCCAGTACTTC. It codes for CASSEQGDRGRGETQYF.

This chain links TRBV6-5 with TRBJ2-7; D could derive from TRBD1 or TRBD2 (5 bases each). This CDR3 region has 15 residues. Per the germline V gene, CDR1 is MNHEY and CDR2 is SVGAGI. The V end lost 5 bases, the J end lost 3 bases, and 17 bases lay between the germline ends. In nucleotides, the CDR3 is TGTGCCAGCAGTCCCGAGGGGAATCCCAACTACGAGCAGTACTTC. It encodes CASSPEGNPNYEQYF.

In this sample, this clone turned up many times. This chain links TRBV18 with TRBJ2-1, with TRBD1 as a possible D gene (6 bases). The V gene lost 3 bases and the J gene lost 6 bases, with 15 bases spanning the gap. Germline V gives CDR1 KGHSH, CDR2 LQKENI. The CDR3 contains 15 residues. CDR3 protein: CASSPGQKVVNEQFF. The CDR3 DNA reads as TGTGCCAGCTCACCTGGACAGAAGGTCGTCAATGAGCAGTTCTTC.

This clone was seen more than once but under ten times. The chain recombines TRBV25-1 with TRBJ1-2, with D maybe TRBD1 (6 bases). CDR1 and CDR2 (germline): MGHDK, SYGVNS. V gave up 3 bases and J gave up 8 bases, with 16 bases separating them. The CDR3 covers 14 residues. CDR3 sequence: CASSDHSEGVGYTF. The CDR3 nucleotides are TGTGCCAGCAGTGATCACTCGGAGGGGGTGGGCTACACCTTC.

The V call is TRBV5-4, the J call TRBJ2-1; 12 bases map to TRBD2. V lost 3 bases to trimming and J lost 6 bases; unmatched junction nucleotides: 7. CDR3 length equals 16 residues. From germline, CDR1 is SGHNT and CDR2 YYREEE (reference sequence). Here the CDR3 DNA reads TGTGCCAGCAGCTCCGGTCTAGCGGGAGGGCTCAATGAGCAGTTCTTC. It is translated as CASSSGLAGGLNEQFF.

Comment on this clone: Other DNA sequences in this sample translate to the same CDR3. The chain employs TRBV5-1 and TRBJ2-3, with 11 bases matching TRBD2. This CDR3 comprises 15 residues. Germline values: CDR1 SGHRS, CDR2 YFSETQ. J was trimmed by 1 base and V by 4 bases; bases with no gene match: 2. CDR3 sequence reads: CASSLTSGGTDTQYF. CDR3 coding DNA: TGCGCCAGCAGCCTGACTAGCGGGGGCACAGATACGCAGTATTTT.

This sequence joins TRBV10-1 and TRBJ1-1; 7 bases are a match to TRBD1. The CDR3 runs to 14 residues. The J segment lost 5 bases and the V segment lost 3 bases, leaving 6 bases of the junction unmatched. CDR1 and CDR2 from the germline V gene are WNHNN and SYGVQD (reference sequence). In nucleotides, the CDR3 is TGCGCCAGCAGTGACGCGACAGGGAGTACTGAAGCTTTCTTT. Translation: CASSDATGSTEAFF.

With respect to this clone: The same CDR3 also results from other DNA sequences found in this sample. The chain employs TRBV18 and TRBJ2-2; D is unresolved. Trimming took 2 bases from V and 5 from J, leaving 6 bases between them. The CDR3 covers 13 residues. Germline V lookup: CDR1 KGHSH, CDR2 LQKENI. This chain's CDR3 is CASSPTGTGELFF. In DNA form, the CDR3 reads TGTGCCAGCTCACCAACGGGTACCGGGGAGCTGTTTTTT.

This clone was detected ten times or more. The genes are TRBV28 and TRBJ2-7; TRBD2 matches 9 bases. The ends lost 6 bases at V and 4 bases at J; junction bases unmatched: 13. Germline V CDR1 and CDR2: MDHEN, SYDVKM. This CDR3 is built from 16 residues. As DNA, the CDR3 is TGTGCCAGCAGCCTTCCAGCGGGAGGTGTGGGTTACGAGCAGTACTTC. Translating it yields CASSLPAGGVGYEQYF.